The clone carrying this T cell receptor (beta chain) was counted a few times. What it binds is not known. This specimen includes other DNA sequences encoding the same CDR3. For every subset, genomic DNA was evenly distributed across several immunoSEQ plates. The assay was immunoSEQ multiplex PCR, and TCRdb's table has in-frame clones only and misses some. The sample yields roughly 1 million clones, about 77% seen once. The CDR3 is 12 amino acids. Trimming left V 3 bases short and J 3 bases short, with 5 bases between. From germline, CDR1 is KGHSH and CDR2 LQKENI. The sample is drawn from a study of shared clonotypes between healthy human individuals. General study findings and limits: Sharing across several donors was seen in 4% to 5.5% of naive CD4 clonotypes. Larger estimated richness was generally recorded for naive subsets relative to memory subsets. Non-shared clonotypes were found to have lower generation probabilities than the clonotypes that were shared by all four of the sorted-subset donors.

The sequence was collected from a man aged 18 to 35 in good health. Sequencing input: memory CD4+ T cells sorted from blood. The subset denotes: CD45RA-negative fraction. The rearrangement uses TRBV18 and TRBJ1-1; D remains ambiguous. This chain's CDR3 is CASSPGDTEAFF. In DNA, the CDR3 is TGTGCCAGCTCACCGGGAGACACTGAAGCTTTCTTT.